Below, 19 T cell receptor beta chains from the same sample are listed, as sequenced in a study of CD8 T cells in ankylosing spondylitis. Overall study results and limits: Several highly homologous variants made up a TCR beta motif, and this motif appeared characteristic of ankylosing spondylitis blood.

What these receptors recognize is not known. TCRdb re-called the 5' RACE reads through MiXCR, storing one row per CDR3 protein. The data contain fewer than 400,000 distinct CDR3 sequences, about 22% of them singletons. Specimen: blood, either unsorted or a sorted T cell fraction (not recorded which). Receptor source: a male donor with ankylosing spondylitis.

The chain combines TRBV20-1 with TRBJ2-2; tentatively, D is TRBD1 or TRBD2 (5 bases each). The CDR3 is 15 residues long. V was clipped by 5 bases and J by 6 bases, with 19 bases between them. Looked up from germline, CDR1 is DFQATT and CDR2 is SNEGSKA (reference sequence). The CDR3 protein is CSALHKAGAAGELFF. The CDR3 DNA reads as TGCAGTGCTCTACACAAGGCCGGGGCCGCCGGGGAGCTGTTTTTT.

The chain employs TRBV12-3 or TRBV12-4 and TRBJ1-4; D is unclear. V lost 6 bases and J 0 bases, leaving 11 bases between the germline ends. The CDR3 is 15 residues long. The CDR3 DNA is TGTGCCAGCAGCTTGGGAAGGACAACTAATGAAAAACTGTTTTTT. As protein: CASSLGRTTNEKLFF.

The chain links TRBV14 to TRBJ1-4, with D unresolved. Between the trimmed V and J ends, which lost 4 bases and 8 bases, there was a span of 14 bases. Germline CDR1 SGHDN, CDR2 FVKESK. There are 14 residues in the CDR3. The DNA of the CDR3 is TGTGCCAGCAGCCCGCGGTGGAACGGGGAAAAACTGTTTTTT. Protein: CASSPRWNGEKLFF.

The rearrangement links TRBV11-1 to TRBJ2-5; TRBD1 agrees at 9 bases. With V trimmed by 7 bases and J by 4 bases, 10 bases remained unmatched. The CDR3 consists of 15 residues. Germline assignment: CDR1 SGHAT and CDR2 FQDESV (reference sequence). The CDR3 protein is CASNVQGALGETQYF. The CDR3 nucleotides are TGTGCCAGCAACGTACAGGGGGCACTTGGAGAGACCCAGTACTTC.

This clonotype was observed once. The rearrangement joins TRBV3-1 to TRBJ2-7; D remains ambiguous. V was trimmed by 1 base and J by 4 bases, leaving 14 bases between them. This CDR3 has 15 amino acids. Germline-derived CDR1 and CDR2 are LGHDT and YNNKEL (reference sequence). The CDR3 reads CASSQVPSLPYEQYF. The DNA of the CDR3 is TGTGCCAGCAGCCAAGTCCCTTCTTTACCTTACGAGCAGTACTTC.

In its sample, this clonotype was seen a few times. This chain uses TRBV7-8 with TRBJ1-1, with 8 bases matching TRBD1. CDR1 and CDR2 (germline): SGHVS, FQNEAQ. The CDR3 consists of 16 residues. V lost 7 bases to trimming and J lost 1 base; unmatched junction nucleotides: 11. CDR3 sequence (DNA): TGTGCCAGCACCTTGTTTTCCGGGACAGGGAACACTGAAGCTTTCTTT. Residues: CASTLFSGTGNTEAFF.

The V and J genes are TRBV27 and TRBJ1-6; D not certain. V was shortened by 5 bases and J by 7 bases, with 12 bases between the two germline ends. The CDR3 is 14 residues long. Germline V lookup: CDR1 MNHEY, CDR2 SMNVEV (reference sequence). CDR3 protein: CASSPNPRNSPLHF. DNA for the CDR3: TGTGCCAGCAGTCCGAACCCGCGGAATTCACCCCTCCACTTT.

This clonotype was observed many times. J is TRBJ2-1 and V is TRBV12-3 or TRBV12-4; weak D call: TRBD2 (6 bases). V was cut by 6 bases and J by 7 bases, with 13 bases left in between. The CDR3 contains 13 residues. The CDR3 DNA sequence: TGTGCCAGCAGGCGGGGTAGCTGGAATGAGCAGTTCTTC. Its translation: CASRRGSWNEQFF.

V and J are TRBV20-1 and TRBJ2-1; 7 positions agree with TRBD2. CDR3 length equals 14 residues. Per germline, CDR1 DFQATT and CDR2 SNEGSKA (reference sequence). V trimming: 4 bases; J trimming: 6 bases; junction bases outside the gene matches: 9. Written as DNA, the CDR3 is TGCAGTGCTAACCGGGACTACCCCACCAATGAGCAGTTCTTC. The encoded protein is CSANRDYPTNEQFF.

The chain carries TRBV7-3 and TRBJ2-3, with D possibly being TRBD2 (5 bases). V dropped 2 bases and J dropped 4 bases, with 10 bases sitting between them. Germline values: CDR1 SGHTA, CDR2 FQGTGA. The CDR3 is 14 amino acids. CDR3 sequence reads: CASSLSPSSDTQYF. For the CDR3, the DNA is TGTGCCAGCAGCTTATCACCTAGCTCAGATACGCAGTATTTT.

This chain links TRBV7-9 with TRBJ2-1, with a weak D call TRBD1 (6 bases). Trimming cost V 5 bases and J 7 bases, with 15 bases left between them. Looked up from germline, CDR1 is SEHNR and CDR2 is FQNEAQ (reference sequence). There are 14 residues in the CDR3. CDR3 coding DNA: TGTGCCAGCAGCACCCCGGGACAAATTAATGAGCAGTTCTTC. This sequence encodes CASSTPGQINEQFF. Combining the CDR3 with reference TRBV7-9 and TRBJ2-1 gives the whole variable domain DTGVSQNPRHKITKRGQNVTFRCDPISEHNRLYWYRQTLGQGPEFLTYFQNEAQLEKSRLLSDRFSAERPKGSFSTLEIQRTEQGDSAMYLCASSTPGQINEQFFGPGTRLTVL.

The chain has TRBV27 and TRBJ2-7; 7 nucleotides line up with TRBD2. The V gene end was trimmed by 5 bases and the J gene end by 2 bases; junction bases not matched to a gene: 6. This CDR3 region has 14 residues. Germline CDR1 MNHEY, CDR2 SMNVEV (reference sequence). The CDR3 DNA reads TGTGCCAGCAGTCCTAGACTAGCCCCCTACGAGCAGTACTTC. Translated: CASSPRLAPYEQYF.

As DNA, the CDR3 is TGTGCCAGCAGCAATGAAGTCTATACTAAACAGTTCTTC. This gives the protein CASSNEVYTKQFF. The chain combines TRBV21-1 with TRBJ2-1. TRBV21-1 is a pseudogene segment. This CDR3 contains 13 residues.

The chain has TRBV11-2 and TRBJ2-1; 9 nucleotides line up with TRBD1. The CDR3 covers 16 residues. Germline V gives CDR1 SGHAT, CDR2 FQNNGV. After removal of 5 bases from V and 7 bases from J, the junction contained 12 bases not matched to a gene. Written as DNA, the CDR3 is TGTGCCAGCAGCCGAACAGGGGGCACCGTCGTGAATGAGCAGTTCTTC. Translating gives CASSRTGGTVVNEQFF.

The table lists this clonotype with a few counts. V and J are TRBV7-8 and TRBJ1-4; 7 bases map to TRBD1. Per germline, CDR1 SGHVS and CDR2 FQNEAQ. The CDR3 consists of 14 residues. J lost 5 bases, V lost 8 bases, and 8 bases had no gene match. CDR3 sequence reads: CASRRDSLNEKLFF. For the CDR3, the DNA is TGTGCCAGCCGCCGGGACAGCCTGAATGAAAAACTGTTTTTT.

At least ten counts were recorded for this clonotype. This CDR3 reads CASSFREGPQHF. The DNA of the CDR3 is TGTGCCAGCAGTTTCCGTGAGGGGCCCCAGCATTTT. V is TRBV27 and J is TRBJ1-5, with no clear D. The CDR3 sequence is 12 residues long. The V and J ends lost 3 bases and 9 bases respectively, with 9 bases between them. CDR1 and CDR2 from the germline V gene are MNHEY and SMNVEV (reference sequence).

The J gene is TRBJ2-5, the V gene TRBV5-1, with a weak D call TRBD2 (6 bases). The germline CDR1 and CDR2 sequences are SGHRS and YFSETQ. This CDR3 is 14 amino acids long. The V and J ends lost 3 bases and 3 bases respectively, with 12 bases between them. In DNA, the CDR3 is TGCGCCAGCAGCTCGACCGGGACTGAAGAGACCCAGTACTTC. Translation gives CASSSTGTEETQYF.

This clonotype was seen only a few times. This sequence joins TRBV20-1 and TRBJ2-5; TRBD1 might be the D (6 bases). Germline CDR1 is DFQATT and CDR2 is SNEGSKA (reference sequence). This CDR3 region has 13 residues. V dropped 5 bases and J dropped 4 bases, with 14 bases sitting between them. CDR3 sequence: CSAHGQLGETQYF. CDR3 in DNA: TGCAGTGCTCACGGACAGCTTGGAGAGACCCAGTACTTC.

This clonotype was found many times. This chain uses TRBV20-1 with TRBJ2-3, with D maybe TRBD2 (5 bases). V lost 0 bases to trimming and J lost 5 bases, with 6 bases between them. CDR1 is DFQATT, CDR2 SNEGSKA, per germline (reference sequence). This CDR3 region has 12 residues. This CDR3 reads CSARESGDTQYF. DNA for the CDR3: TGCAGTGCTAGAGAAAGCGGAGATACGCAGTATTTT.